This is a list of T cell receptor beta chains from one sample in a study of blood T cell repertoires in COVID-19. TCRdb's table, derived via immunoSEQ multiplex PCR, lists solely in-frame clones and lacks some. The repertoire holds 70,000 to 85,000 clones, with about 86% as singletons. Material for sequencing was peripheral blood. These receptors all stem from an elderly woman in a cohort sampled during active or convalescent COVID-19. The CDR3 runs from the conserved cysteine through the conserved F or W. A D gene is named only where the DNA matches it firmly. For some rows the clone size is stated as once, few or many, or as a class when expanded; others skip it.

clone size,J gene,D gene,V gene,CDR3 protein,CDR3 DNA
.,TRBJ2-2,TRBD1,TRBV2,CASSDRTGGIGELFF,TGTGCCAGCAGTGACAGGACAGGGGGGATCGGGGAGCTGTTTTTT
.,TRBJ2-3,.,TRBV6-1,CASSERLGTYTDTQYF,TGTGCCAGCAGTGAAAGGCTAGGAACTTACACAGATACGCAGTATTTT
once,TRBJ2-5,.,TRBV28,CASSFGSQETQYF,TGTGCCAGCAGTTTTGGCAGTCAAGAGACCCAGTACTTC
.,TRBJ2-2,.,TRBV19,CASSSPGRNTGELFF,TGTGCCAGTAGTTCCCCGGGGAGGAACACCGGGGAGCTGTTTTTT
.,TRBJ2-5,TRBD2,TRBV24-1,CATSLAGRETQYF,TGTGCCACCAGTCTAGCGGGCCGTGAGACCCAGTACTTC
.,TRBJ2-5,.,TRBV4-1,CASSPFGAAIQETQYF,TGCGCCAGCAGCCCGTTCGGCGCGGCGATCCAAGAGACCCAGTACTTC
.,TRBJ1-6,TRBD1,TRBV7-3,CASSLTGGWTRDSYNSPLHF,TGTGCCAGCAGCTTAACAGGGGGGTGGACTCGGGACAGCTATAATTCACCCCTCCACTTT
.,TRBJ2-1,TRBD2,TRBV5-4,CASSTGLAGGSYNEQFF,TGTGCCAGCAGCACTGGACTAGCGGGAGGATCCTACAATGAGCAGTTCTTC
.,TRBJ1-6,TRBD1,TRBV28,CASGPGQGVNSPLHF,TGTGCCAGCGGACCTGGACAGGGAGTTAATTCACCCCTCCACTTT
once,TRBJ1-4,.,TRBV19,CASSYYEKLFF,TGTGCCAGTAGTTACTATGAAAAACTGTTTTTT
few,TRBJ2-3,.,TRBV11-2,CATKPGTSTDTQYF,TGTGCCACCAAACCTGGGACTAGCACAGATACGCAGTATTTT
many,TRBJ1-1,TRBD1,TRBV18,CASSSGTGGVTEAFF,TGTGCCAGCTCATCCGGGACAGGGGGCGTCACTGAAGCTTTCTTT
.,TRBJ2-2,TRBD1,TRBV28,CASKGAANTGELFF,TGTGCCAGCAAGGGGGCAGCGAACACCGGGGAGCTGTTTTTT
.,TRBJ1-4,TRBD1,TRBV18,CASSPRDSSNEKLFF,TGTGCCAGCTCACCACGGGACAGCTCTAATGAAAAACTGTTTTTT
once,TRBJ1-6,.,TRBV11-2,CASSLGPGGTYSPLHF,TGTGCCAGCAGCTTAGGCCCGGGGGGAACGTATTCACCCCTCCACTTT
.,TRBJ2-1,.,TRBV29-1,CSGASRSNEQFF,TGCAGCGGGGCCTCCCGTAGCAATGAGCAGTTCTTC
.,TRBJ1-5,.,TRBV6-5,CASSFGQGQGQPQHF,TGTGCCAGCAGTTTTGGGCAGGGGCAGGGTCAGCCCCAGCATTTT
.,TRBJ1-5,.,TRBV2,CASSGYDMYSNQPQHF,TGTGCCAGCAGTGGCTACGACATGTATAGCAATCAGCCCCAGCATTTT
once,TRBJ2-6,TRBD1,TRBV2,CASSGGRGRANVLTF,TGTGCCAGCAGTGGTGGCAGGGGGCGAGCCAACGTCCTGACTTTC
.,TRBJ1-2,TRBD1,TRBV29-1,CSVEQGANYGYTF,TGCAGCGTTGAACAGGGGGCCAACTATGGCTACACCTTC
.,TRBJ2-4,.,TRBV19,CASSALRGHGNIQYF,TGTGCCAGTAGCGCTTTGCGGGGGCACGGGAACATTCAGTACTTC
.,TRBJ1-1,TRBD1,TRBV3-1/TRBV3-2,CASSQVGTAAEAFF,TGTGCCAGCAGCCAAGTTGGGACAGCAGCCGAAGCTTTCTTT
.,TRBJ1-1,.,TRBV15,CATSERSLNTEAFF,TGTGCCACCAGCGAGAGATCGTTGAACACTGAAGCTTTCTTT
.,TRBJ1-1,.,TRBV7-2,CASSYRQNTEAFF,TGTGCCAGCAGCTATAGACAGAACACTGAAGCTTTCTTT
.,TRBJ1-5,TRBD1,TRBV30,CAWSNTGDQPQHF,TGTGCCTGGAGCAACACAGGGGATCAGCCCCAGCATTTT
.,TRBJ2-1,TRBD2,TRBV5-1,CASSEISGNDEQFF,TGCGCCAGCAGCGAAATTAGCGGGAACGATGAGCAGTTCTTC
.,TRBJ1-4,.,TRBV29-1,CSAGNEKLFF,TGCAGCGCCGGGAATGAAAAACTGTTTTTT
.,TRBJ1-5,.,TRBV6-5,CASRGDISQPQHF,TGTGCCAGCAGGGGAGACATTTCCCAGCCCCAGCATTTT
.,TRBJ2-1,TRBD2,TRBV9,CASSAKTLWGGNEQFF,TGTGCCAGCAGCGCGAAGACTCTTTGGGGGGGGAATGAGCAGTTCTTC